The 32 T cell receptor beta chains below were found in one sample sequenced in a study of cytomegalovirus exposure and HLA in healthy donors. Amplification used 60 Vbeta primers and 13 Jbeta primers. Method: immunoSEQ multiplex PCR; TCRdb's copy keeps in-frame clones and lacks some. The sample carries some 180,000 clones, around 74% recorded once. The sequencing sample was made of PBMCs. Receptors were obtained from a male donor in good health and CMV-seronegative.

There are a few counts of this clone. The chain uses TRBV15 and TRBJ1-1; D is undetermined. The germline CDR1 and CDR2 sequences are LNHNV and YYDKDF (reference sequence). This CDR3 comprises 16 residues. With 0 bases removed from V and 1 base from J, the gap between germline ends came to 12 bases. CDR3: CATSRDLVARNTEAFF. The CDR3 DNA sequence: TGTGCCACCAGCAGAGATCTCGTGGCCAGGAACACTGAAGCTTTCTTT. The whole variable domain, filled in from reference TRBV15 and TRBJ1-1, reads DAMVIQNPRYQVTQFGKPVTLSCSQTLNHNVMYWYQQKSSQAPKLLFHYYDKDFNNEADTPDNFQSRRPNTSFCFLDIRSPGLGDTAMYLCATSRDLVARNTEAFFGQGTRLTVV.

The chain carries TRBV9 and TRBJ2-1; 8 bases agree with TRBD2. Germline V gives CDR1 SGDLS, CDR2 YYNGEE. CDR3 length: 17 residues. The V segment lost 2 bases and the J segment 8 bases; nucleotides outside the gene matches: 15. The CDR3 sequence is CASSVALGGRGVDEQFF. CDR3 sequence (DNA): TGTGCCAGCAGCGTCGCCCTTGGGGGGCGGGGGGTGGATGAGCAGTTCTTC.

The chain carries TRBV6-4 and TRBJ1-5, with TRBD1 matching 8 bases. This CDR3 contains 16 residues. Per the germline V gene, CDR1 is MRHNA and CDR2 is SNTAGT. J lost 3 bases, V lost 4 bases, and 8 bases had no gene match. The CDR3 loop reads CASSVQGAPNNQPQHF. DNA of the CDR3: TGTGCCAGCAGTGTCCAGGGGGCCCCAAACAATCAGCCCCAGCATTTT.

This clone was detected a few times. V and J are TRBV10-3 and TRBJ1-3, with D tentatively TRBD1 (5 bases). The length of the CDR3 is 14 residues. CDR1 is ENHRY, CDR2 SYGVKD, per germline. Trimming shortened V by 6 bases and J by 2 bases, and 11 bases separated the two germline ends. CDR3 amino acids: CAIRRQGAGNTIYF. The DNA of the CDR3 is TGTGCCATCAGACGGCAGGGTGCTGGAAACACCATATATTTT.

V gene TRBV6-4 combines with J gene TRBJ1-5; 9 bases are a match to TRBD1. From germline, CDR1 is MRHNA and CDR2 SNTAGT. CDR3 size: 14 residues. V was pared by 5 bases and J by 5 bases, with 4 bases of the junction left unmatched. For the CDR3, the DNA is TGTGCCAGCAGTCAGACAGGGGGGGATCAGCCCCAGCATTTT. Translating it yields CASSQTGGDQPQHF.

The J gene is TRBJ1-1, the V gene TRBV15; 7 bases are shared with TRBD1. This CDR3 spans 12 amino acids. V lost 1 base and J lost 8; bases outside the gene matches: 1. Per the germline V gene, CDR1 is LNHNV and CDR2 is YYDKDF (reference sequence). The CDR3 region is CATSRGQGEAFF. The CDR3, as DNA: TGTGCCACCAGCAGAGGACAGGGCGAAGCTTTCTTT.

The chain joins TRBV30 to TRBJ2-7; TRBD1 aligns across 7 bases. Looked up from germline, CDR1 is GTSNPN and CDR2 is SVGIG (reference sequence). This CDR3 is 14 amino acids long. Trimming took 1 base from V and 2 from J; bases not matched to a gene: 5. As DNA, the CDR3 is TGTGCCTGGAGTGCCGGGACAGCTCCCTACGAGCAGTACTTC. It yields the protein CAWSAGTAPYEQYF.

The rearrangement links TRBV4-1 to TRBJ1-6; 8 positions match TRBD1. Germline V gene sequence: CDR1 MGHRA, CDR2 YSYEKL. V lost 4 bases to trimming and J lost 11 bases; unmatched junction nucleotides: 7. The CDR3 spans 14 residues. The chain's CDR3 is CASSPQGAGAPLHF. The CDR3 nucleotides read TGCGCCAGCAGCCCCCAGGGGGCCGGGGCACCCCTCCACTTT.

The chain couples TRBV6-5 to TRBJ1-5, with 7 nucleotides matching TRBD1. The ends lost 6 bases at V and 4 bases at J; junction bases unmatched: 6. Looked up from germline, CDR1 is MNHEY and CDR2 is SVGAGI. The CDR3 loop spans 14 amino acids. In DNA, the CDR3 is TGTGCCAGCAGCCTTAACAGGGGTAATCAGCCCCAGCATTTT. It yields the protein CASSLNRGNQPQHF.

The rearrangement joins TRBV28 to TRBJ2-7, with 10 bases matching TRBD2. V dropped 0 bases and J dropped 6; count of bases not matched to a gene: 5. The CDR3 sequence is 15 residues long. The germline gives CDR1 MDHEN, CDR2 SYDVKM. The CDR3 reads CASSLWSSGSSEQYF. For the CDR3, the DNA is TGTGCCAGCAGTTTATGGTCTAGCGGGAGCTCCGAGCAGTACTTC.

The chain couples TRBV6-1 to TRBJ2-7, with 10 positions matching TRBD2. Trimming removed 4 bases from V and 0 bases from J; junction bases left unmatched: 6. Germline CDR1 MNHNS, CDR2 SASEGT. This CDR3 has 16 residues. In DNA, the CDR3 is TGTGCCAGCAGTGGAAGCGGGGGGGCACCCTCCTACGAGCAGTACTTC. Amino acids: CASSGSGGAPSYEQYF.

The CDR3 nucleotides read TGTGCCAGTAGTATAGATATACAGTTTAGCAATCAGCCCCAGCATTTT. The encoded protein is CASSIDIQFSNQPQHF. This chain joins TRBV19 and TRBJ1-5; no clear D. Looked up from germline, CDR1 is LNHDA and CDR2 is SQIVND (reference sequence). The V end lost 0 bases, the J end lost 0 bases, and 9 bases lay between the germline ends. The CDR3 contains 16 residues. The full variable domain, completed using reference TRBV19 and TRBJ1-5, is DGGITQSPKYLFRKEGQNVTLSCEQNLNHDAMYWYRQDPGQGLRLIYYSQIVNDFQKGDIAEGYSVSREKKESFPLTVTSAQKNPTAFYLCASSIDIQFSNQPQHFGDGTRLSIL.

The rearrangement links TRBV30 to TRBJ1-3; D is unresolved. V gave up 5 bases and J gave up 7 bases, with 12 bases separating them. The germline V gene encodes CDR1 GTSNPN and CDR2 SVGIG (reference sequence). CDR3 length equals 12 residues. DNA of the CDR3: TGTGCCTGGGAAGCATCGGAGAACACCATATATTTT. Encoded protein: CAWEASENTIYF. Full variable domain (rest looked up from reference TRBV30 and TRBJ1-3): SQTIHQWPATLVQPVGSPLSLECTVEGTSNPNLYWYRQAAGRGLQLLFYSVGIGQISSEVPQNLSASRPQDRQFILSSKKLLLSDSGFYLCAWEASENTIYFGEGSWLTVV.

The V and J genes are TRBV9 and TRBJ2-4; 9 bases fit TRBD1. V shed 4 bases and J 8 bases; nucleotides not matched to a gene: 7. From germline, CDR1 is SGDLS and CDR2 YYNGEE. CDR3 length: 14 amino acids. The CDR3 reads CASSLEGQGHIQYF. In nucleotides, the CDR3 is TGTGCCAGCAGCCTCGAAGGACAGGGGCACATTCAGTACTTC.

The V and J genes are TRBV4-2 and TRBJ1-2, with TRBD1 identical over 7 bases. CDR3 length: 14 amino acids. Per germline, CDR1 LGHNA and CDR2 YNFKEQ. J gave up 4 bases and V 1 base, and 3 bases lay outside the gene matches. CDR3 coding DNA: TGTGCCAGCAGCCAAGTGGGACAGCTCTATGGCTACACCTTC. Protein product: CASSQVGQLYGYTF.

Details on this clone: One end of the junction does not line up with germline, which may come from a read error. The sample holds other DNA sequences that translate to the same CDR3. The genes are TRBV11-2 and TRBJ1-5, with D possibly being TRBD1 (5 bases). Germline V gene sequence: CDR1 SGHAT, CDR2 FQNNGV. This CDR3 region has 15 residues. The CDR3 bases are TGCGCCAGCAGCTTAGGACCCAGGGATGTCCAGCCCCAGCATTTT. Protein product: CASSLGPRDVQPQHF.

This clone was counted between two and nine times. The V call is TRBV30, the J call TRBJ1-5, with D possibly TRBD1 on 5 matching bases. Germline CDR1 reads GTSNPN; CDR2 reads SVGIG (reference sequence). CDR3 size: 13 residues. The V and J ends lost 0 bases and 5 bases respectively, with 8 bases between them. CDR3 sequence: CAWSVKGDQPQHF. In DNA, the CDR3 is TGTGCCTGGAGTGTAAAAGGGGATCAGCCCCAGCATTTT.

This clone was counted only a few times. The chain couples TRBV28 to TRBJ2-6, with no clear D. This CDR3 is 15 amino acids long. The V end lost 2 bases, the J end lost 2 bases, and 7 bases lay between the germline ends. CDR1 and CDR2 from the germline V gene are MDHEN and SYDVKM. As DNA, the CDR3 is TGTGCCAGCAGTTTAGGTGGAGCTGGGGCCAACGTCCTGACTTTC. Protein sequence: CASSLGGAGANVLTF.

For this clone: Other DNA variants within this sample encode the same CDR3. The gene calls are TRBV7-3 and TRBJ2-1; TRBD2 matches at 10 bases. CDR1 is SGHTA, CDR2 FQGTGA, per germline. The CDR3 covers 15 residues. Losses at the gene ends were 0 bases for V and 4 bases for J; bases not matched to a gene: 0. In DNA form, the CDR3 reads TGTGCCAGCAGCTTAACTAGCGGGGGGTACAATGAGCAGTTCTTC. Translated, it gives CASSLTSGGYNEQFF. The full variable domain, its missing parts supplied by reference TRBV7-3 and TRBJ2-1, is GAGVSQTPSNKVTEKGKYVELRCDPISGHTALYWYRQSLGQGPEFLIYFQGTGAADDSGLPNDRFFAVRPEGSVSTLKIQRTERGDSAVYLCASSLTSGGYNEQFFGPGTRLTVL.

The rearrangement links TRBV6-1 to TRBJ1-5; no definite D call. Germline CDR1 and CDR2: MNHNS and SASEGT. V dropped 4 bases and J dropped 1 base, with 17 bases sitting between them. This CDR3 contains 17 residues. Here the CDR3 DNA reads TGTGCCAGCAGTGCGTCTCCGGGAGCCCAAAGCAATCAGCCCCAGCATTTT. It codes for CASSASPGAQSNQPQHF.

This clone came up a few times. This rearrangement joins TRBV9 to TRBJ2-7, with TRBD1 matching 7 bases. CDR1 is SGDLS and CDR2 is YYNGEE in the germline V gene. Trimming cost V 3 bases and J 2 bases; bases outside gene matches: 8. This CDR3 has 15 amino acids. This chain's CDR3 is CASSAGQALAYEQYF. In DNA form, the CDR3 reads TGTGCCAGCAGCGCAGGACAGGCACTGGCCTACGAGCAGTACTTC.

The CDR3 sequence is CASSEAGQKNIQYF. The CDR3 DNA reads as TGTGCCAGCAGTGAAGCAGGACAGAAAAACATTCAGTACTTC. The chain combines TRBV6-1 with TRBJ2-4, with D maybe TRBD1 (6 bases). This CDR3 is built from 14 residues. V lost 0 bases to trimming and J lost 4 bases, with 7 bases between them. Germline V gene lookup returns CDR1 MNHNS and CDR2 SASEGT.

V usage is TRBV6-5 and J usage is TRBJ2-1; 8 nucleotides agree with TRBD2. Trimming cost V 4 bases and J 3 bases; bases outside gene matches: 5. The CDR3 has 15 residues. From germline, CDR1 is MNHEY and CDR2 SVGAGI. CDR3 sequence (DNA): TGTGCCAGCAGTTCACTAGCGGACTACTACAATGAGCAGTTCTTC. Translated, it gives CASSSLADYYNEQFF.

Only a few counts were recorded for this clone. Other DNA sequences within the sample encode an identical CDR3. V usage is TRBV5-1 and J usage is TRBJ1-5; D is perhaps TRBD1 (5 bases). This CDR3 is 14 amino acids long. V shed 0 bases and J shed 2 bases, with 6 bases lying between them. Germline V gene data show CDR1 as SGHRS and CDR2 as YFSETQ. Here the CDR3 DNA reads TGCGCCAGCAGCTTGGAGACAGGCAATCAGCCCCAGCATTTT. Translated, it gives CASSLETGNQPQHF.

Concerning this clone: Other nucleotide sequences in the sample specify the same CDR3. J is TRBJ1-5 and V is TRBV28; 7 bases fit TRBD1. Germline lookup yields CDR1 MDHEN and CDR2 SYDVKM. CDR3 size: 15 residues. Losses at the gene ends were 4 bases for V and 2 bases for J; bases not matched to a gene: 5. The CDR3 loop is CASSSRTGGNQPQHF. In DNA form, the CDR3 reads TGTGCCAGCAGTTCACGGACAGGAGGCAATCAGCCCCAGCATTTT.

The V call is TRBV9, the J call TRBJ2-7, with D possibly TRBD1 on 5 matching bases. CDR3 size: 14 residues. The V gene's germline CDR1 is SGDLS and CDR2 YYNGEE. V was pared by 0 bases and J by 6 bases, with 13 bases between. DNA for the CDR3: TGTGCCAGCAGCGTAGGACCAGGGTTGGCCGAGCAGTACTTC. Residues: CASSVGPGLAEQYF.

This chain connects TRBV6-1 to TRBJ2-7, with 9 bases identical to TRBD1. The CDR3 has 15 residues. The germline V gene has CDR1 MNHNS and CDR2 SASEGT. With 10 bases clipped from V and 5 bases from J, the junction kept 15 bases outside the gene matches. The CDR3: CATARIGTGYHEQYF. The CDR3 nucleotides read TGTGCCACCGCCAGGATCGGGACAGGGTACCACGAGCAGTACTTC.

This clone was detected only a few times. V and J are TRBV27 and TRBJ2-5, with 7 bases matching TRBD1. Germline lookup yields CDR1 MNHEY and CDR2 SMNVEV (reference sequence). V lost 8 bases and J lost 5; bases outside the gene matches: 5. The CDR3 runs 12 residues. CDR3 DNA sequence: TGTGCCAGCTGGAACAGGGGCGAGACCCAGTACTTC. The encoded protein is CASWNRGETQYF.

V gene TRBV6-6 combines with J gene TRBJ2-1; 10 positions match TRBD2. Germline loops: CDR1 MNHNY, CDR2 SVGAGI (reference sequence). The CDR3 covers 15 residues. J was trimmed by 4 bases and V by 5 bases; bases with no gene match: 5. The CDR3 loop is CASSQREGSYNEQFF. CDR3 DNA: TGTGCCAGCAGTCAGCGGGAGGGCTCTTACAATGAGCAGTTCTTC.

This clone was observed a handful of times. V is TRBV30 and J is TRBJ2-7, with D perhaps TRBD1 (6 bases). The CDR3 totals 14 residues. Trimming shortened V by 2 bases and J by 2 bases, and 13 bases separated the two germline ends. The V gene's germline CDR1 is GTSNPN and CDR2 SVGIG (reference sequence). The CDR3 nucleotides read TGTGCCTGGAGTCCTCGGACAGCGACCTACGAGCAGTACTTC. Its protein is CAWSPRTATYEQYF.

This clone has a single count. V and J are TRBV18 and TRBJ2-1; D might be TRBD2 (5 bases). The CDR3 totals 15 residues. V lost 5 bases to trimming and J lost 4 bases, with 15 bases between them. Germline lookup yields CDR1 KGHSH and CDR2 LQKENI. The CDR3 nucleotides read TGTGCCAGCTCAGTGTCACAACTAGTGTACAATGAGCAGTTCTTC. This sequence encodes CASSVSQLVYNEQFF.

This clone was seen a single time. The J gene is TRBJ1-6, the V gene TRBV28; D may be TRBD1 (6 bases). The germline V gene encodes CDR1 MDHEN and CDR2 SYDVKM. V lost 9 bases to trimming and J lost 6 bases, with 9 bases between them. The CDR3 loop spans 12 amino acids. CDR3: CASYRANSPLHF. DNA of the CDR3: TGTGCCAGTTACAGGGCTAATTCACCCCTCCACTTT.